This T cell receptor (beta chain) stems from a study of blood T cell repertoires in COVID-19. Study at large: The analysed material was cDNA or gDNA that came from T cells, B-cell-depleted T cells, or PBMCs.

The CDR3 runs to 13 residues. Trimming took off 4 bases at V and 5 bases at J, with 8 bases between the two ends. Germline CDR1 SEHNR, CDR2 FQNEAQ (reference sequence). This clone has a single count. Original methodology: Using reference gene primer amplification, nucleated cell counts were estimated. Here immunoSEQ multiplex PCR was the method, and the copy in TCRdb shows in-frame clones only, minus some. Clonal size and the V and J genes are those of that table, whereas D and trimming came from the DNA. The data show roughly 110,000 clones, almost 85% seen once. The rearrangement uses TRBV7-9 and TRBJ2-2; D gene ambiguous. The specimen was peripheral blood. This TCR derives from a human donor in a cohort sampled during active COVID-19. As DNA, the CDR3 is TGTGCCAGCAGCTCGGGTGGGACCGGGGAGCTGTTTTTT. Translating it yields CASSSGGTGELFF.